The rows below give T cell receptor beta chains drawn from one sample of a study of T cells after yellow fever vaccination. From the 5' RACE reads, TCRdb called clonotypes with MiXCR, one entry per CDR3 protein. There are nearly 550,000 distinct CDR3 sequences in the sample; under 25% occur only once, and roughly an eighth lies in the top ten. The sequencing used PBMCs, collected 15 days after the yellow fever booster vaccination. These receptor sequences come from a man aged 25-45 years who received the YFV17D yellow fever vaccine. Each CDR3 is given with its conserved first and last residue. A D gene is named only where the DNA matches it firmly. Some rows mark clone size as missing; the rest say once, few, many or name a class of expanded clone.

CDR3 DNA: TGTGCCAGCAGCTCCTTACCAACTAGCGGTTTCTCCGGGGAGCTGTTTTTT; CDR3 protein: CASSSLPTSGFSGELFF; V gene: TRBV7-3; clone size: many; J gene: TRBJ2-2; D gene: TRBD2
CDR3 DNA: TGTGCCAGCAGGCAACCGAAATACCAAGAGACCCAGTACTTC; CDR3 protein: CASRQPKYQETQYF; V gene: TRBV7-2; clone size: many; J gene: TRBJ2-5; D gene: NA
CDR3 DNA: TGTGCCAGCTCAGCTAGCGGGACGAACACCGGGGAGCTGTTTTTT; CDR3 protein: CASSASGTNTGELFF; V gene: TRBV18; clone size: NA; J gene: TRBJ2-2; D gene: TRBD2
CDR3 DNA: TGTGCCAGCAGTCAGACGACAGGGGCGGATACGCAGTATTTT; CDR3 protein: CASSQTTGADTQYF; V gene: TRBV5-5; clone size: few; J gene: TRBJ2-3; D gene: TRBD1
CDR3 DNA: TGCAGTGCCCCGGACCTACCCCGCACAGATACGCAGTATTTT; CDR3 protein: CSAPDLPRTDTQYF; V gene: TRBV20-1; clone size: NA; J gene: TRBJ2-3; D gene: NA
CDR3 DNA: TGCGCCAGCAGCCAAGATAGCGGCGGGCGATACAATGAGCAGTTCTTC; CDR3 protein: CASSQDSGGRYNEQFF; V gene: TRBV4-3; clone size: few; J gene: TRBJ2-1; D gene: NA
CDR3 DNA: TGTGCCAGCAGGCGAAGACTAGCGGGAGCCGGGGAGCTGTTTTTT; CDR3 protein: CASRRRLAGAGELFF; V gene: TRBV27; clone size: few; J gene: TRBJ2-2; D gene: TRBD2
CDR3 DNA: TGTGCCAGCAGCGTGACAGGGGTCAATGAGCAGTTCTTC; CDR3 protein: CASSVTGVNEQFF; V gene: TRBV3-1; clone size: NA; J gene: TRBJ2-1; D gene: TRBD1
CDR3 DNA: TGTGCCAGCAGACCGCAGGCGAACACTGAAGCTTTCTTT; CDR3 protein: CASRPQANTEAFF; V gene: TRBV3-1; clone size: NA; J gene: TRBJ1-1; D gene: NA
CDR3 DNA: TGTGCCAGCAGCCATACTAGCGACCCGGGGAGAGAGACCCAGTACTTC; CDR3 protein: CASSHTSDPGRETQYF; V gene: TRBV3-1; clone size: NA; J gene: TRBJ2-5; D gene: TRBD2
CDR3 DNA: TGTGCCACCAGCAGAGGGAAATCCTACGAGCAGTACTTC; CDR3 protein: CATSRGKSYEQYF; V gene: TRBV15; clone size: NA; J gene: TRBJ2-7; D gene: NA
CDR3 DNA: TGTGCCAGCAGCCATGGACTAGCGGATGGTACGCAGTATTTT; CDR3 protein: CASSHGLADGTQYF; V gene: TRBV7-2; clone size: few; J gene: TRBJ2-3; D gene: TRBD2
CDR3 DNA: TGCGCCAGCAGCCAAGAATCAGGGGGCTTATTCTCCTACGAGCAGTACTTC; CDR3 protein: CASSQESGGLFSYEQYF; V gene: TRBV4-3; clone size: NA; J gene: TRBJ2-7; D gene: TRBD1
CDR3 DNA: TGTGCCAGCAGCCCCGCGGACCGATCCTATGGCTACACCTTC; CDR3 protein: CASSPADRSYGYTF; V gene: TRBV5-5; clone size: few; J gene: TRBJ1-2; D gene: NA
CDR3 DNA: TGCAGTTTTAGAAGCGGGGAGGCCTACAATGAGCAGTTCTTC; CDR3 protein: CSFRSGEAYNEQFF; V gene: TRBV20-1; clone size: few; J gene: TRBJ2-1; D gene: TRBD2
CDR3 DNA: TGTGCCAGCAGTTACTACAGGGGCTACGAGCAGTACTTC; CDR3 protein: CASSYYRGYEQYF; V gene: TRBV6-2/TRBV6-3; clone size: NA; J gene: TRBJ2-7; D gene: TRBD1
CDR3 DNA: TGTGCCATCGGCCCCGGGCGGCTAGCCAACACCGGGGAGCTGTTTTTT; CDR3 protein: CAIGPGRLANTGELFF; V gene: TRBV5-6; clone size: once; J gene: TRBJ2-2; D gene: NA
CDR3 DNA: TGTGCCAGCAGCGGCCAAGGCTTGAACACCGGGGAGCTGTTTTTT; CDR3 protein: CASSGQGLNTGELFF; V gene: TRBV7-2; clone size: few; J gene: TRBJ2-2; D gene: NA
CDR3 DNA: TGTGCCAGCAGTCTAGCGGAACAAGAGACCCAGTACTTC; CDR3 protein: CASSLAEQETQYF; V gene: TRBV6-6; clone size: many; J gene: TRBJ2-5; D gene: TRBD2
CDR3 DNA: TGTGCCACCAGCAGAGATTTGGCGGGGGACACTGAAGCTTTCTTT; CDR3 protein: CATSRDLAGDTEAFF; V gene: TRBV15; clone size: NA; J gene: TRBJ1-1; D gene: NA
CDR3 DNA: TGTGCCAGCAGCCCTCAGCGTGGGGGGAGAGAGACCCAGTACTTC; CDR3 protein: CASSPQRGGRETQYF; V gene: TRBV7-2; clone size: NA; J gene: TRBJ2-5; D gene: NA
CDR3 DNA: TGCGCCAGCAGCTCGACAGAAAATTCACCCCTCCACTTT; CDR3 protein: CASSSTENSPLHF; V gene: TRBV5-1; clone size: few; J gene: TRBJ1-6; D gene: NA
CDR3 DNA: TGTGCCAGCAGCTTAGGTTACGGAATCAATCAGCCCCAGCATTTT; CDR3 protein: CASSLGYGINQPQHF; V gene: TRBV11-2; clone size: NA; J gene: TRBJ1-5; D gene: NA
CDR3 DNA: TGCAGCGTTGACCCCGGACAGGAGGGTGAGCAGTTCTTC; CDR3 protein: CSVDPGQEGEQFF; V gene: TRBV29-1; clone size: few; J gene: TRBJ2-1; D gene: NA
CDR3 DNA: TGTGCCAGCTCACCACAGGGTCCCTATGAGCAGTACTTC; CDR3 protein: CASSPQGPYEQYF; V gene: TRBV18; clone size: NA; J gene: TRBJ2-7; D gene: NA
CDR3 DNA: TGTGCCAGCAGCACTCTGAGCAGGGGGCGTTCTGGGGCCAACGTCCTGACTTTC; CDR3 protein: CASSTLSRGRSGANVLTF; V gene: TRBV11-2; clone size: few; J gene: TRBJ2-6; D gene: TRBD1
CDR3 DNA: TGCAGTGCTAGAGATAGGGCAGCGATCGACTACGAGCAGTACTTC; CDR3 protein: CSARDRAAIDYEQYF; V gene: TRBV20-1; clone size: few; J gene: TRBJ2-7; D gene: NA
CDR3 DNA: TGTGCCAGCTCACCACCCGGGGTAACGGGTACGCAGTATTTT; CDR3 protein: CASSPPGVTGTQYF; V gene: TRBV18; clone size: few; J gene: TRBJ2-3; D gene: NA
CDR3 DNA: TGTGCCAGCATCGCGGGAGCGGGGGGGCGTCAGTACTTC; CDR3 protein: CASIAGAGGRQYF; V gene: TRBV6-1; clone size: few; J gene: TRBJ2-7; D gene: TRBD2
CDR3 DNA: TGCGCCAGCAGCTTGGCCGGGGGCTGGGGCGAGCAGTACTTC; CDR3 protein: CASSLAGGWGEQYF; V gene: TRBV5-1; clone size: few; J gene: TRBJ2-7; D gene: NA
CDR3 DNA: TGCAGCGTCCTCCGGGGGCAGGAGACCCAGTACTTC; CDR3 protein: CSVLRGQETQYF; V gene: TRBV29-1; clone size: few; J gene: TRBJ2-5; D gene: NA
CDR3 DNA: TGTGCCACCAGGTCCGGGACTAGCGGAAGCACAGATACGCAGTATTTT; CDR3 protein: CATRSGTSGSTDTQYF; V gene: TRBV15; clone size: few; J gene: TRBJ2-3; D gene: TRBD2
CDR3 DNA: TGTGCCAGTAGTATGGACCCCGTCAGCTCCTACAATGAGCAGTTCTTC; CDR3 protein: CASSMDPVSSYNEQFF; V gene: TRBV19; clone size: NA; J gene: TRBJ2-1; D gene: NA
CDR3 DNA: TGCAGTGCTAGAGATTGGGCGGGAGGGCTTGGTACGCAGTATTTT; CDR3 protein: CSARDWAGGLGTQYF; V gene: TRBV20-1; clone size: few; J gene: TRBJ2-3; D gene: TRBD2
CDR3 DNA: TGTGCCAGCAGTTTATGGCAGTCGCCAGATACGCAGTATTTT; CDR3 protein: CASSLWQSPDTQYF; V gene: TRBV27; clone size: NA; J gene: TRBJ2-3; D gene: NA
CDR3 DNA: TGTGCCAGCAGTCCGGGGGTGAAACTGTTTTTT; CDR3 protein: CASSPGVKLFF; V gene: TRBV12-3/TRBV12-4; clone size: few; J gene: TRBJ1-4; D gene: NA
CDR3 DNA: TGTGCCAGCAGAGACGTTAGTAGCGGGACGGAGACCCAGTACTTC; CDR3 protein: CASRDVSSGTETQYF; V gene: TRBV6-1; clone size: NA; J gene: TRBJ2-5; D gene: TRBD2
CDR3 DNA: TGTGCCAGCAGCCAAGTCTTGGGAGGGGGTACACGAAATGAGCAGTTCTTC; CDR3 protein: CASSQVLGGGTRNEQFF; V gene: TRBV3-1; clone size: many; J gene: TRBJ2-1; D gene: NA